What follows are 25 T cell receptor beta chains derived from one specimen sequenced in a study of immune characterization of retroperitoneal liposarcoma. TCRdb reprocessed the PCR reads via MiXCR and lists one record per CDR3 protein. Among roughly 8,000 distinct CDR3 sequences listed, 25% to 30% were seen once. The sample comprised blood. These receptors were taken from a male donor with retroperitoneal liposarcoma.

V and J are TRBV12-3 or TRBV12-4 and TRBJ2-3; TRBD2 matches at 14 bases. The CDR3 sequence is 15 residues long. Trimming removed 8 bases from V and 5 bases from J; junction bases left unmatched: 6. For the CDR3, the DNA is TGTGCCAGCGTGGGGACTAGCGGGAGTCGAGATACGCAGTATTTT. Translated: CASVGTSGSRDTQYF.

By share, this clonotype ranks as medium-sized. The rearrangement joins TRBV7-3 to TRBJ1-2; 12 bases are shared with TRBD1. Germline V CDR1 and CDR2: SGHTA, FQGTGA. The CDR3 extends over 16 amino acids. Trimming removed 5 bases from V and 4 bases from J; junction bases left unmatched: 8. As DNA, the CDR3 is TGTGCCAGCAGCCCCTCCGGGACAGGGGGCTCCTATGGCTACACCTTC. Translation gives CASSPSGTGGSYGYTF.

At least ten counts were recorded for this clonotype. The V gene is TRBV6-5, the J gene TRBJ1-5, with TRBD1 matching 7 bases. Germline trimming cut 6 bases from V and 0 bases from J; bases unmatched to any gene: 11. The CDR3 covers 17 residues. Germline V CDR1 and CDR2: MNHEY, SVGAGI. The CDR3 nucleotides read TGTGCCAGCAGGAGACAGGGTGGGGGGAATAGCAATCAGCCCCAGCATTTT. Its translation: CASRRQGGGNSNQPQHF.

This sequence joins TRBV10-3 and TRBJ2-5; 8 bases are a match to TRBD1. Gene TRBJ2-7 matches the end of the DNA better, so the J call may be wrong. CDR1 ENHRY and CDR2 SYGVKD come from the germline V gene. The CDR3 runs to 13 residues. CDR3 amino acids: CAISVGQEDEQYF. CDR3 nucleotide sequence: TGTGCCATCAGTGTGGGACAGGAGGACGAGCAGTACTTC.

The chain recombines TRBV30 with TRBJ2-3; no definite D call. V lost 1 base and J lost 0, with 8 bases in between. CDR3 length: 14 residues. Looked up from germline, CDR1 is GTSNPN and CDR2 is SVGIG (reference sequence). The CDR3 nucleotides are TGTGCCTGGAGTGGCCAGTCTAGCACAGATACGCAGTATTTT. Amino acids: CAWSGQSSTDTQYF.

This clonotype is judged medium-sized. The chain uses TRBV7-2 and TRBJ2-5; no clear D gene. The germline V and J ends were trimmed by 7 bases and 1 base, with 13 bases remaining between them. The germline gives CDR1 SGHTA, CDR2 FQGNSA. The CDR3 sequence is 14 residues long. The DNA for the CDR3 is TGTGCCAGCAACCTGCTCAGCTCCCAAGAGACCCAGTACTTC. Its protein is CASNLLSSQETQYF.

This chain joins TRBV4-1 and TRBJ2-5; TRBD1 is a possible D gene (6 bases). The DNA end is a closer match to TRBJ2-7, so the J assignment may be wrong. The length of the CDR3 is 15 residues. The V gene's germline CDR1 is MGHRA and CDR2 YSYEKL. In DNA, the CDR3 is TGCGCCAGCAGCCAAGGTGCAGGGGCCTCCTACGAGCAGTACTTC. It is translated as CASSQGAGASYEQYF.

This clonotype was observed a handful of times. The V gene is TRBV7-2, the J gene TRBJ2-5; 13 nucleotides match TRBD2. V was pared by 2 bases and J by 2 bases, with 11 bases of the junction left unmatched. CDR3 length: 19 amino acids. Germline loops: CDR1 SGHTA, CDR2 FQGNSA. The CDR3, as DNA: TGTGCCAGCAGCTTAAGGGGGACTAGCGGGATGCACTCTCAAGAGACCCAGTACTTC. Protein product: CASSLRGTSGMHSQETQYF.

This clonotype is medium-sized (0.01 to 0.1%) within its sample. The gene calls are TRBV6-1 and TRBJ1-1; D gene uncertain. From germline, CDR1 is MNHNS and CDR2 SASEGT. Trimming cost V 7 bases and J 5 bases, with 17 bases left between them. The CDR3 consists of 14 residues. This CDR3 is CASTPYGRTTEAFF. In DNA, the CDR3 is TGTGCCAGCACCCCCTATGGCAGGACGACTGAAGCTTTCTTT.

The gene calls are TRBV5-1 and TRBJ2-1; D may be TRBD1 or TRBD2 (5 bases each). TRBJ2-5 matches the DNA end more closely, so the J call is doubtful. Germline CDR1 SGHRS, CDR2 YFSETQ. The CDR3 contains 14 residues. This chain's CDR3 is CASSLRGVGETQYF. The CDR3 DNA sequence: TGCGCCAGCAGCTTGAGGGGAGTGGGAGAGACCCAGTACTTC.

This clonotype was counted a few times. The CDR3 sequence is CASSELGLPPGELFF. The CDR3 DNA is TGTGCCAGCAGTGAATTAGGCCTCCCCCCGGGGGAGCTGTTTTTT. The J gene is TRBJ2-2, the V gene TRBV6-1; no definite D call. This CDR3 has 15 amino acids. The germline gives CDR1 MNHNS, CDR2 SASEGT. V was cut by 2 bases and J by 8 bases, with 15 bases left in between.

The chain is built from TRBV4-3 and TRBJ2-6; D gene unclear. V gave up 4 bases and J gave up 5 bases, with 9 bases separating them. Germline CDR1 and CDR2: LGHNA and YSLEER. CDR3 length: 14 residues. This chain's CDR3 is CASSPSQRANVLTF. CDR3 sequence (DNA): TGCGCCAGCAGCCCCAGCCAAAGGGCCAACGTCCTGACTTTC.

In this sample, this clonotype turned up once. A much larger clone sits a single nucleotide away, making a read error possible. This rearrangement joins TRBV7-6 to TRBJ2-1; D gene ambiguous. Trimming removed 1 base from V and 10 bases from J, with 17 bases in between. Looked up from germline, CDR1 is SGHVS and CDR2 is FNYEAQ. CDR3 length: 15 amino acids. The CDR3 region has the DNA TGTGCCAGCAGCTTAGAAGTCGGCACCTCCTACGAGCAGTTCTTC. This codes for CASSLEVGTSYEQFF.

This chain joins TRBV10-3 and TRBJ2-5; possible D gene TRBD1, 6 bases. TRBJ2-7 explains the end of the DNA better; the J call may be wrong. CDR3 size: 15 residues. Germline assignment: CDR1 ENHRY and CDR2 SYGVKD. The CDR3 nucleotides read TGTGCCATCAGTGATGGGCGACAGGACGCCTACGAGCAGTACTTC. Its translation is CAISDGRQDAYEQYF.

This clonotype was observed a few times. The rearrangement uses TRBV7-8 and TRBJ2-1, with TRBD2 matching over 11 bases. The J call may be in error: the DNA end matches TRBJ2-7 better. Germline CDR1 and CDR2: SGHVS and FQNEAQ. This CDR3 is 16 amino acids long. The DNA of the CDR3 is TGTGCCAGCAGCCCTCAAGGGACTAGCGGAGTCTACGAGCAGTACTTC. Translating gives CASSPQGTSGVYEQYF.

This clonotype appeared many times. This chain joins TRBV5-1 and TRBJ1-4; TRBD1 matches 8 bases. CDR3 length: 14 amino acids. Germline-derived CDR1 and CDR2 are SGHRS and YFSETQ. The ends lost 4 bases at V and 8 bases at J; junction bases unmatched: 7. This CDR3 reads CASSPDRVEEKLFF. The CDR3 region has the DNA TGCGCCAGCAGCCCGGACAGGGTGGAAGAAAAACTGTTTTTT.

To note about this clonotype: A junction end diverges from the germline sequence, so it may reflect a read error. The chain couples TRBV7-7 to TRBJ1-4; D is possibly TRBD1 (6 bases). This CDR3 spans 15 amino acids. In germline, CDR1 is SSHAT, CDR2 FNYEAQ (reference sequence). CDR3 sequence reads: CASSPFRGGDEKLFF. The DNA of the CDR3 is TGTGCTAGCAGCCCCTTCAGGGGTGGCGATGAAAAACTGTTTTTT. Variable domain in full (rest from reference TRBV7-7 and TRBJ1-4): GAGVSQSPRYKVTKRGQDVTLRCDPISSHATLYWYQQALGQGPEFLTYFNYEAQPDKSGLPSDRFSAERPEGSISTLTIQRTEQRDSAMYRCASSPFRGGDEKLFFGSGTQLSVL.

This clonotype was detected ten times or more. The CDR3, as DNA: TGTGCCAGCAGTCGCGGACAGGTTATAAACTCCTACGAGCAGTACTTC. It yields the protein CASSRGQVINSYEQYF. The chain combines TRBV6-1 with TRBJ2-1; 7 nucleotides match TRBD1. The J call could be wrong; TRBJ2-7 is a better fit for the DNA end. The germline V gene encodes CDR1 MNHNS and CDR2 SASEGT. CDR3 length: 16 amino acids.

The chain has TRBV6-5 and TRBJ1-2; possibly TRBD1 for D (6 bases). The CDR3 runs 17 residues. Germline CDR1 is MNHEY and CDR2 is SVGAGI. Trimming took 0 bases from V and 8 from J, leaving 22 bases between them. This CDR3 reads CASSYSYQRGGSGGYTF. Written as DNA, the CDR3 is TGTGCCAGCAGTTACTCGTATCAGAGAGGGGGTTCTGGGGGCTACACCTTC.

The chain combines TRBV25-1 with TRBJ1-1; the D gene is possibly TRBD1 (5 bases). Germline V gene sequence: CDR1 MGHDK, CDR2 SYGVNS. The CDR3 covers 12 residues. V shed 8 bases and J shed 14 bases, with 21 bases lying between them. This CDR3 is CASGDRQGLRFF. The CDR3 DNA is TGTGCCAGCGGGGACCGGCAGGGCTTGCGATTCTTT.

This clonotype appeared a few times. The chain is built from TRBV10-1 and TRBJ2-1; D is unclear. The CDR3 sequence is 17 residues long. Trimming removed 0 bases from V and 0 bases from J, with 12 bases in between. Germline V lookup: CDR1 WNHNN, CDR2 SYGVQD (reference sequence). The CDR3, as DNA: TGCGCCAGCAGTGAGTCTATAGGTTTGGGCTCCTACAATGAGCAGTTCTTC. Translation: CASSESIGLGSYNEQFF.

This clonotype was seen a few times. The chain links TRBV6-5 to TRBJ2-1; D not certain. The end of the DNA fits TRBJ2-7 better, so the J call may be wrong. The CDR3 contains 17 residues. CDR1 and CDR2 (germline): MNHEY, SVGAGI. The DNA for the CDR3 is TGTGCCAGCAGTTACGGTGAAGGGCAGTCGGGCTCCTACGAGCAGTACTTC. The encoded protein is CASSYGEGQSGSYEQYF.

By its share, this clonotype is medium-sized. This chain links TRBV6-1 with TRBJ2-5; perhaps TRBD2 as D (6 bases). The CDR3 runs 14 residues. Between the trimmed V and J ends, which lost 6 bases and 3 bases, there was a span of 14 bases. Germline-derived CDR1 and CDR2 are MNHNS and SASEGT. CDR3 in amino acids: CASRVPGGKETQYF. The DNA for the CDR3 is TGTGCCAGCAGAGTCCCAGGAGGGAAAGAGACCCAGTACTTC.

This rearrangement joins TRBV14 to TRBJ2-3, with 16 bases matching TRBD2. CDR1 and CDR2 from the germline V gene are SGHDN and FVKESK. V shed 1 base and J 4 bases; nucleotides not matched to a gene: 8. The CDR3 contains 19 residues. The CDR3 region has the DNA TGTGCCAGCAGCCAAGGACCGGGACTAGCGGGAGGGAGGTCAGATACGCAGTATTTT. This codes for CASSQGPGLAGGRSDTQYF.

By share, this clonotype ranks as medium-sized. The CDR3: CASRGPGLGNTIYF. For the CDR3, the DNA is TGTGCCAGCAGGGGGCCAGGGCTTGGAAACACCATATATTTT. This chain links TRBV6-1 with TRBJ1-3; weak D call: TRBD1 (5 bases). CDR1 is MNHNS and CDR2 is SASEGT in the germline V gene. The CDR3 consists of 14 residues. The germline V and J ends were trimmed by 6 bases and 3 bases, with 12 bases remaining between them.